This TCR beta chain was sequenced in a study of patients with pleural tuberculosis (dated by TCRdb to 2014 to 2015). The cysteine opens and the phenylalanine closes a CDR3 of 13 amino acids. Just the 39-base CDR3 DNA is kept, in frame starting at base 1. The germline V gene supplies CDR1 MNHNS and CDR2 SASEGT. The run used an Illumina Genome Analyzer IIx. TCRdb reprocessed the public reads (quality trimming at Q25 with fastp, clone calling with MiXCR) and kept in-frame beta chains. Here each entry gathers all rows of one CDR3 protein and keeps the most common genes and DNA. The sample table lists 29,000 or so distinct CDR3 sequences, 15% to 20% of them with a count of one. 3.5% of the sample is taken by the ten largest. Details on this clonotype: Its antigen is still unknown. A read error may account for a junction end that differs from germline.

The V and J segments used are TRBV6-1 and TRBJ1-1; confidence is insufficient to name the D gene. This receptor was taken from a human donor with pleural tuberculosis. The specimen sequenced was peripheral blood. The CDR3 here reads CGSSEDLSPEAFF. Read as DNA, the sequence is TGTGGCAGCAGTGAGGACCTTTCGCCTGAAGCTTTCTTT.